The 14 T cell receptor beta chains presented below share a single source sample, sequenced in a study of CD8 T cells in ankylosing spondylitis. Via MiXCR, TCRdb re-called the 5' RACE reads, giving one row per CDR3 protein. Found here are approximately 300,000 distinct CDR3 sequences, 15% to 20% of them singletons; the top ten hold roughly 7.3%. The sample comprised blood, either unsorted or a sorted T cell fraction (not recorded which). The receptors were sampled from a male donor with ankylosing spondylitis or in good health (not recorded which).

This clonotype occurred once. The rearrangement links TRBV9 to TRBJ2-3; D gene ambiguous. Germline CDR1 is SGDLS and CDR2 is YYNGEE. The CDR3 runs to 14 residues. Trimming removed 0 bases from V and 4 bases from J, with 9 bases in between. Written as DNA, the CDR3 is TGTGCCAGCAGCGTAGCTACTCTCTCAGATACGCAGTATTTT. Protein: CASSVATLSDTQYF.

The rearrangement joins TRBV6-7 to TRBJ1-5; D is undetermined. TRBV6-7 is sorted into the ORF group, with uncertain function. V shed 7 bases and J shed 3 bases, with 10 bases lying between them. CDR3 length equals 13 residues. The CDR3 DNA sequence: TGTGCCAGCAAAGAGGCCGCCAATCAGCCCCAGCATTTT. It is translated as CASKEAANQPQHF.

The gene calls are TRBV20-1 and TRBJ2-3; maybe TRBD1 (6 bases). Per the germline V gene, CDR1 is DFQATT and CDR2 is SNEGSKA (reference sequence). CDR3 length: 14 residues. V was pared by 3 bases and J by 2 bases, with 12 bases between. This CDR3 is CSASRGSNTDTQYF. The DNA for the CDR3 is TGCAGTGCTAGTAGGGGGTCTAACACAGATACGCAGTATTTT.

CDR3 loop: CASSLDAGTSGRPGELFF. CDR3 coding DNA: TGCGCCAGCAGCTTGGATGCTGGGACTAGCGGGAGACCCGGGGAGCTGTTTTTT. The chain employs TRBV5-1 and TRBJ2-2, with TRBD2 identical over 14 bases. This CDR3 is 18 amino acids long. The junction had 7 bases not matched to a gene; V was cut back by 0 bases and J by 6 bases. CDR1 and CDR2 from the germline V gene are SGHRS and YFSETQ.

This clonotype was observed many times. This rearrangement joins TRBV6-1 to TRBJ2-1, with 8 bases aligning to TRBD2. The junction had 4 bases not matched to a gene; V was cut back by 2 bases and J by 4 bases. The CDR3 has 15 amino acids. Germline V gene sequence: CDR1 MNHNS, CDR2 SASEGT. For the CDR3, the DNA is TGTGCCAGCAGTGAACTTAAGCGGGGGTACAATGAGCAGTTCTTC. It translates to CASSELKRGYNEQFF.

In this sample, this clonotype turned up a few times. The rearrangement links TRBV7-2 to TRBJ2-3; D possibly corresponds to TRBD2 (6 bases). Germline V gene data show CDR1 as SGHTA and CDR2 as FQGNSA. V shed 5 bases and J shed 3 bases, with 12 bases lying between them. The CDR3 is 14 residues long. CDR3 nucleotide sequence: TGTGCCAGCAGCCCGCTGCGGGGAACAGATACGCAGTATTTT. Its protein product is CASSPLRGTDTQYF. The whole variable domain, remainder taken from reference TRBV7-2 and TRBJ2-3, is GAGVSQSPSNKVTEKGKDVELRCDPISGHTALYWYRQSLGQGLEFLIYFQGNSAPDKSGLPSDRFSAERTGGSVSTLTIQRTQQEDSAVYLCASSPLRGTDTQYFGPGTRLTVL.

The J gene is TRBJ2-5, the V gene TRBV20-1, with D perhaps TRBD1 or TRBD2 (6 bases each). Germline-derived CDR1 and CDR2 are DFQATT and SNEGSKA (reference sequence). The CDR3 extends over 14 amino acids. Trimming removed 3 bases at V and 2 bases at J, with 13 bases between. In DNA form, the CDR3 reads TGCAGTGCTAGCCGGGGGCGAGGGCAAGAGACCCAGTACTTC. This translates into CSASRGRGQETQYF.

The genes are TRBV7-8 and TRBJ2-7, with D possibly matching TRBD1 (6 bases). This CDR3 has 14 amino acids. Trimming removed 5 bases at V and 2 bases at J, with 13 bases between. Looked up from germline, CDR1 is SGHVS and CDR2 is FQNEAQ. CDR3 protein: CASSRDIGAYEQYV. CDR3 sequence (DNA): TGTGCCAGCAGCCGGGACATAGGGGCCTACGAGCAGTACGTC.

This clonotype was observed at least ten times. The chain links TRBV20-1 to TRBJ2-1; 9 positions agree with TRBD2. V lost 5 bases to trimming and J lost 2 bases; unmatched junction nucleotides: 16. The germline CDR1 and CDR2 sequences are DFQATT and SNEGSKA (reference sequence). CDR3 size: 18 residues. CDR3 residues: CSAPRGGLAGAPYNEQFF. The CDR3, as DNA: TGCAGTGCTCCACGGGGGGGACTAGCCGGAGCCCCCTACAATGAGCAGTTCTTC.

V gene TRBV20-1 combines with J gene TRBJ2-7, with D uncertain. The CDR3 loop spans 13 amino acids. V was pared by 0 bases and J by 7 bases, with 13 bases between. The germline V gene has CDR1 DFQATT and CDR2 SNEGSKA (reference sequence). DNA for the CDR3: TGCAGTGCTAGAGATAGTAGTAGTTGGGAGCAGTACGTC. It specifies CSARDSSSWEQYV.

This clonotype was detected only a few times. This rearrangement joins TRBV12-3 or TRBV12-4 to TRBJ2-7, with TRBD1 matching over 9 bases. The CDR3 has 13 amino acids. V gave up 3 bases and J gave up 7 bases; unmatched junction bases: 4. For the CDR3, the DNA is TGTGCCAGCAGTTTCGGGACAGGGCAAGAGCAGTACGTC. Its translation: CASSFGTGQEQYV.

This clonotype was counted only a few times. CDR3 nucleotide sequence: TGTGCCATCGGTCCGGTGACAGACGAGACCCAGTACTTC. This translates into CAIGPVTDETQYF. The chain has TRBV10-3 and TRBJ2-5, with D maybe TRBD1 (5 bases). This CDR3 contains 13 residues. Germline loops: CDR1 ENHRY, CDR2 SYGVKD. Trimming took 8 bases from V and 5 from J, leaving 15 bases between them.

This clonotype was detected only a few times. This chain links TRBV7-2 with TRBJ1-1; D is possibly TRBD1 (6 bases). Trimming pared 4 bases from V and 7 bases from J, leaving 13 bases between. Per the germline V gene, CDR1 is SGHTA and CDR2 is FQGNSA. The length of the CDR3 is 13 residues. In DNA form, the CDR3 reads TGTGCCAGCAGCTCCGTGGGGGCAGGTGAAGCTTTCTTT. It codes for CASSSVGAGEAFF. The whole variable domain, filled in from reference TRBV7-2 and TRBJ1-1, reads GAGVSQSPSNKVTEKGKDVELRCDPISGHTALYWYRQSLGQGLEFLIYFQGNSAPDKSGLPSDRFSAERTGGSVSTLTIQRTQQEDSAVYLCASSSVGAGEAFFGQGTRLTVV.

The rearrangement joins TRBV28 to TRBJ1-5, with D unresolved. Germline V gene lookup returns CDR1 MDHEN and CDR2 SYDVKM. The CDR3 runs 14 residues. The V end was cut by 7 bases, the J end by 9 bases, with 19 bases between. CDR3 region: CASTRPAVVWPQHF. Here the CDR3 DNA reads TGTGCCAGCACCCGTCCGGCGGTGGTTTGGCCCCAGCATTTT.